The rows below give T cell receptor beta chains drawn from one sample of a study of molecular identifiers for immune sequencing clone quantification. TCRdb re-called the PCR reads with MiXCR, one entry per CDR3 protein. The sample shows around 480,000 distinct CDR3 sequences, about a quarter of them seen only once. Sequencing input: naive CD8+ T cells from blood, with Jurkat cell RNA spiked in. The receptor set was obtained from a human donor in good health. Some libraries in this study had Jurkat cell RNA spiked in. CDR3s include the opening cysteine and the closing phenylalanine or tryptophan. A D gene is named only where the DNA matches it firmly. A row's size may be missing; if present it is once, few, many or a size class.

CDR3 DNA: TGTGCCAGCTCCATAAGTTCCGGGACACCCGGCGAGCAGTACTTC
CDR3 protein: CASSISSGTPGEQYF
V gene: TRBV18
clone size: few
J gene: TRBJ2-7
D gene: .
CDR3 length: 15

CDR3 DNA: TGTGCCAGCAGCTCAGCTAGCGGGGGGGAGACCCAGTACTTC
CDR3 protein: CASSSASGGETQYF
V gene: TRBV7-9
clone size: many
J gene: TRBJ2-5
D gene: TRBD2
CDR3 length: 14

CDR3 DNA: TGTGCCAGCAGAACGGTGGAGAACAATGAGCAGTTCTTC
CDR3 protein: CASRTVENNEQFF
V gene: TRBV12-3/TRBV12-4
clone size: .
J gene: TRBJ2-1
D gene: .
CDR3 length: 13

CDR3 DNA: TGTGCCAGCAGCTCCGCTTTCGGATCCTACGAGCAGTACTTC
CDR3 protein: CASSSAFGSYEQYF
V gene: TRBV19
clone size: few
J gene: TRBJ2-7
D gene: .
CDR3 length: 14

CDR3 DNA: TGTGCCAGCAGTTTGGATGTGTCACAGGTAGAGAATGAAAAACTGTTTTTT
CDR3 protein: CASSLDVSQVENEKLFF
V gene: TRBV12-3/TRBV12-4
clone size: once
J gene: TRBJ1-4
D gene: .
CDR3 length: 17

CDR3 DNA: TGTGCCAGCAGCTTGGGCACCGAGCCCCAGCATTTT
CDR3 protein: CASSLGTEPQHF
V gene: TRBV7-9
clone size: many
J gene: TRBJ1-5
D gene: .
CDR3 length: 12

CDR3 DNA: TGTGCCAGCCTAGCCTTTACAGGGCGGGGGAACGGTGAAGCTTTCTTT
CDR3 protein: CASLAFTGRGNGEAFF
V gene: TRBV6-5
clone size: .
J gene: TRBJ1-1
D gene: .
CDR3 length: 16

CDR3 DNA: TGTGCCAGCGGATTCTCCTACGAGCAGTACTTC
CDR3 protein: CASGFSYEQYF
V gene: TRBV6-5
clone size: few
J gene: TRBJ2-7
D gene: .
CDR3 length: 11

CDR3 DNA: TGCAGTGGAAAAAGGTGGGAGGGGCGTCCCTCCTACGAGCAGTACTTC
CDR3 protein: CSGKRWEGRPSYEQYF
V gene: TRBV20-1
clone size: many
J gene: TRBJ2-7
D gene: TRBD2
CDR3 length: 16

CDR3 DNA: TGTGCCAGCAGCCAAACTAGCGGGAGTTTTTCTGGGGCCAACGTCCTGACTTTC
CDR3 protein: CASSQTSGSFSGANVLTF
V gene: TRBV6-2/TRBV6-3
clone size: few
J gene: TRBJ2-6
D gene: TRBD2
CDR3 length: 18

CDR3 DNA: TGTGCCAGCAGCGGGGACCCTTCTGGCCACGAGCAGTACTTC
CDR3 protein: CASSGDPSGHEQYF
V gene: TRBV7-9
clone size: many
J gene: TRBJ2-7
D gene: .
CDR3 length: 14

CDR3 DNA: TGTGCCACCAGCCCCAAGCATTTACAGGGACTAGCGGAAGAGCCCCAGTACTTC
CDR3 protein: CATSPKHLQGLAEEPQYF
V gene: TRBV15
clone size: .
J gene: TRBJ2-5
D gene: TRBD2
CDR3 length: 18

CDR3 DNA: TGTGCCAGCAGCCCCACCGGGACTAGCGGGCCGAATGAGCAGTTCTTC
CDR3 protein: CASSPTGTSGPNEQFF
V gene: TRBV27
clone size: .
J gene: TRBJ2-1
D gene: TRBD2
CDR3 length: 16

CDR3 DNA: TGTGCTAGTGGTTTGGTCGTAGGCCCGGGTGACAGGGGTGAGGCAAGATTCAATTCACCCCTCCACTTT
CDR3 protein: CASGLVVGPGDRGEARFNSPLHF
V gene: TRBV12-5
clone size: .
J gene: TRBJ1-6
D gene: TRBD1
CDR3 length: 23

CDR3 DNA: TGTGCCAGCAGTTACGGGACAGGGCCGCTAGCCAAAAACATTCAGTACTTC
CDR3 protein: CASSYGTGPLAKNIQYF
V gene: TRBV6-5
clone size: many
J gene: TRBJ2-4
D gene: TRBD1
CDR3 length: 17

CDR3 DNA: TGTGCCAGCAGCTTAGGAGGGGGCGGGAGAGGCTACAATGAGCAGTTCTTC
CDR3 protein: CASSLGGGGRGYNEQFF
V gene: TRBV11-2
clone size: .
J gene: TRBJ2-1
D gene: .
CDR3 length: 17

CDR3 DNA: TGTGCCAGCAGCCTGACAGGGTCAGGCGAAGATACGCAGTATTTT
CDR3 protein: CASSLTGSGEDTQYF
V gene: TRBV11-2
clone size: .
J gene: TRBJ2-3
D gene: TRBD1
CDR3 length: 15

CDR3 DNA: TGTGCCAGCAGCTCCGGGTTGGGACGTGAAGATACGCAGTATTTT
CDR3 protein: CASSSGLGREDTQYF
V gene: TRBV7-9
clone size: few
J gene: TRBJ2-3
D gene: .
CDR3 length: 15

CDR3 DNA: TGCGCCAGCAGCGCTGACAGGGTGGATCAGCCCCAGCATTTT
CDR3 protein: CASSADRVDQPQHF
V gene: TRBV10-2
clone size: few
J gene: TRBJ1-5
D gene: TRBD1
CDR3 length: 14

CDR3 DNA: TGTGCCAGCAGTGCCTGGGACAACTCCTACGAGCAGTACTTC
CDR3 protein: CASSAWDNSYEQYF
V gene: TRBV12-3/TRBV12-4
clone size: .
J gene: TRBJ2-7
D gene: .
CDR3 length: 14

CDR3 DNA: TGTGTCAGCAGTTTAAGTCCACCTTATAGCAATCAGCCCCAGCATTTT
CDR3 protein: CVSSLSPPYSNQPQHF
V gene: TRBV27
clone size: once
J gene: TRBJ1-5
D gene: .
CDR3 length: 16

CDR3 DNA: TGCGCCAGCAGCCAAGAATCGGACACTCGAGAGACCCAGTACTTC
CDR3 protein: CASSQESDTRETQYF
V gene: TRBV4-3
clone size: .
J gene: TRBJ2-5
D gene: .
CDR3 length: 15

CDR3 DNA: TGTGCCAGCAGTGAATCGGGTGAGATGGGACTAGTGAACACCGGGGAGCTGTTTTTT
CDR3 protein: CASSESGEMGLVNTGELFF
V gene: TRBV2
clone size: .
J gene: TRBJ2-2
D gene: TRBD2
CDR3 length: 19

CDR3 DNA: TGTGCCAGCAGCCAGGGACTAGCGGGAGTTTTGTCCCCGGATCGATACGAGCAGTACTTC
CDR3 protein: CASSQGLAGVLSPDRYEQYF
V gene: TRBV14
clone size: few
J gene: TRBJ2-7
D gene: TRBD2
CDR3 length: 20

CDR3 DNA: TGCGCCAGCAGCCAAGAGAGAGATAGCGGGTCCCAAGAGACCCAGTACTTC
CDR3 protein: CASSQERDSGSQETQYF
V gene: TRBV4-1
clone size: .
J gene: TRBJ2-5
D gene: TRBD2
CDR3 length: 17

CDR3 DNA: TGTGCCAGCAGTCCAGCGGGGATCAGCACAGATACGCAGTATTTT
CDR3 protein: CASSPAGISTDTQYF
V gene: TRBV6-2/TRBV6-3
clone size: few
J gene: TRBJ2-3
D gene: TRBD2
CDR3 length: 15

CDR3 DNA: TGCGCCAGCAGCCAAGATCGCGTGGGTACCGGGTCGAACACTGAAGCTTTCTTT
CDR3 protein: CASSQDRVGTGSNTEAFF
V gene: TRBV4-3
clone size: .
J gene: TRBJ1-1
D gene: .
CDR3 length: 18

CDR3 DNA: TGTGCCAGCAGCCCGGCTGGGGGGATCGGTTTTTTGGACACTGAAGCTTTCTTT
CDR3 protein: CASSPAGGIGFLDTEAFF
V gene: TRBV7-9
clone size: few
J gene: TRBJ1-1
D gene: .
CDR3 length: 18

CDR3 DNA: TGTGCCACCGGGGATGAGCAGTTCTTC
CDR3 protein: CATGDEQFF
V gene: TRBV7-9
clone size: few
J gene: TRBJ2-1
D gene: .
CDR3 length: 9

CDR3 DNA: TGTGCCTGGAGAACGGGTCAGAGTGAGCAGTTCTTC
CDR3 protein: CAWRTGQSEQFF
V gene: TRBV30
clone size: .
J gene: TRBJ2-1
D gene: .
CDR3 length: 12

CDR3 DNA: TGTGCCAGCAGCCCAAAGGCGGGAAGAAACACCGGGGAGCTGTTTTTT
CDR3 protein: CASSPKAGRNTGELFF
V gene: TRBV21-1
clone size: .
J gene: TRBJ2-2
D gene: .
CDR3 length: 16

CDR3 DNA: TGTGCCAGCAGGATACAGGGGAGTTCCTACGAGCAGTACTTC
CDR3 protein: CASRIQGSSYEQYF
V gene: TRBV13
clone size: few
J gene: TRBJ2-7
D gene: TRBD1
CDR3 length: 14

CDR3 DNA: TGTGCCAGCAGCCGCATTCCAGGGGGAGGGAATGAAAAACTGTTTTTT
CDR3 protein: CASSRIPGGGNEKLFF
V gene: TRBV7-9
clone size: many
J gene: TRBJ1-4
D gene: TRBD1
CDR3 length: 16

CDR3 DNA: TGTGCCAGCAGCGATCATCTGGATGAGACCCAGTACTTC
CDR3 protein: CASSDHLDETQYF
V gene: TRBV9
clone size: many
J gene: TRBJ2-5
D gene: .
CDR3 length: 13

CDR3 DNA: TGTGCCAGCAGTTTATATTCCAGGGGTGAAGCTTTCTTT
CDR3 protein: CASSLYSRGEAFF
V gene: TRBV27
clone size: .
J gene: TRBJ1-1
D gene: .
CDR3 length: 13

CDR3 DNA: TGTGCCAGCAGGCCACCAGGGGTGGAGACCCAGTACTTC
CDR3 protein: CASRPPGVETQYF
V gene: TRBV6-5
clone size: many
J gene: TRBJ2-5
D gene: .
CDR3 length: 13

CDR3 DNA: TGTGCCAGCAGGAGACAGGACTATAATTCACCCCTCCACTTT
CDR3 protein: CASRRQDYNSPLHF
V gene: TRBV25-1
clone size: .
J gene: TRBJ1-6
D gene: .
CDR3 length: 14

CDR3 DNA: TGTGCCAGCAGCTTAGGGAACAGTCCGAACACTGAAGCTTTCTTT
CDR3 protein: CASSLGNSPNTEAFF
V gene: TRBV11-3
clone size: .
J gene: TRBJ1-1
D gene: .
CDR3 length: 15

CDR3 DNA: TGTGCCAGCAGCCCCCGGGACAGGAACTACGAGCAGTACTTC
CDR3 protein: CASSPRDRNYEQYF
V gene: TRBV7-9
clone size: many
J gene: TRBJ2-7
D gene: TRBD1
CDR3 length: 14

CDR3 DNA: TGTGCCAGCAGTTCCCTAGCGGGGGCCGCGAACACCGGGGAGCTGTTTTTT
CDR3 protein: CASSSLAGAANTGELFF
V gene: TRBV12-3/TRBV12-4
clone size: few
J gene: TRBJ2-2
D gene: TRBD2
CDR3 length: 17

CDR3 DNA: TGTGCCAGCAGCTTAGGAGTTGTGCGGGGGGTGCAAGAGACCCAGTACTTC
CDR3 protein: CASSLGVVRGVQETQYF
V gene: TRBV7-7
clone size: few
J gene: TRBJ2-5
D gene: TRBD2
CDR3 length: 17

CDR3 DNA: TGTGCCAGCACCTCGCCCCCGAAAGAGTATTTT
CDR3 protein: CASTSPPKEYF
V gene: TRBV11-2
clone size: many
J gene: TRBJ2-3
D gene: .
CDR3 length: 11

CDR3 DNA: TGTGCCAGCAGCTTTCTAGCGGGAGTGTCAAATGAGCAGTTCTTC
CDR3 protein: CASSFLAGVSNEQFF
V gene: TRBV7-2
clone size: .
J gene: TRBJ2-1
D gene: TRBD2
CDR3 length: 15

CDR3 DNA: TGTGCCAGCAGCCCTTGGGGGACTAGCACAGAGACCCAGTACTTC
CDR3 protein: CASSPWGTSTETQYF
V gene: TRBV5-4
clone size: few
J gene: TRBJ2-5
D gene: TRBD2
CDR3 length: 15

CDR3 DNA: TGTGCCAGCAGCCTCGCGGTCGGGAGCTCCTACGAGCAGTACTTC
CDR3 protein: CASSLAVGSSYEQYF
V gene: TRBV27
clone size: .
J gene: TRBJ2-7
D gene: .
CDR3 length: 15

CDR3 DNA: TGTGCCAGCAGCCGTCTAGCGGGGGGATCAGATACGCAGTATTTT
CDR3 protein: CASSRLAGGSDTQYF
V gene: TRBV13
clone size: many
J gene: TRBJ2-3
D gene: TRBD2
CDR3 length: 15

CDR3 DNA: TGCGCCAGCAGCCAGCTAGGAAATGAGCAGTTCTTC
CDR3 protein: CASSQLGNEQFF
V gene: TRBV4-3
clone size: few
J gene: TRBJ2-1
D gene: .
CDR3 length: 12

CDR3 DNA: TGTGCCAGCAGTTACACTGTCCGGGACATCGGGGGGGGGCAGTACTTC
CDR3 protein: CASSYTVRDIGGGQYF
V gene: TRBV6-6
clone size: many
J gene: TRBJ2-7
D gene: TRBD2
CDR3 length: 16

CDR3 DNA: TGTGCCAGCAGCTTCGGACAGGGAAATCGCTGGGGAAACACCATATATTTT
CDR3 protein: CASSFGQGNRWGNTIYF
V gene: TRBV7-9
clone size: many
J gene: TRBJ1-3
D gene: TRBD1
CDR3 length: 17

CDR3 DNA: TGTGCCAGCAGTTACGAGTTGTACGAGCAGTACTTC
CDR3 protein: CASSYELYEQYF
V gene: TRBV6-6
clone size: many
J gene: TRBJ2-7
D gene: .
CDR3 length: 12